Presented here are 25 T cell receptor beta chains from one specimen sequenced in a study of cytomegalovirus exposure and HLA in healthy donors. The PCR used 60 Vbeta and 13 Jbeta primers. Libraries were prepared by immunoSEQ multiplex PCR; TCRdb keeps only in-frame clonotypes and omits some of them. The repertoire has about 100,000 clones, roughly four fifths of them found once; the top ten carry less than 15%. The source material was PBMCs. Receptors were obtained from a male donor in good health and CMV-seropositive.

V gene TRBV7-9 combines with J gene TRBJ2-3; no definite D call. The V gene lost 1 base and the J gene lost 10 bases, with 15 bases spanning the gap. CDR3 size: 14 residues. CDR1 SEHNR and CDR2 FQNEAQ come from the germline V gene (reference sequence). Written as DNA, the CDR3 is TGTGCCAGCAGCTTAGTGGGCGCCGTTCGTCCGCAGTATTTT. It translates to CASSLVGAVRPQYF.

The DNA of the CDR3 is TGCAGCGTGGGGGACAGAGGGCACTTGGAGCAGTACTTC. Translation: CSVGDRGHLEQYF. This chain uses TRBV29-1 with TRBJ2-7; 7 bases are shared with TRBD1. The CDR3 extends over 13 amino acids. V lost 6 bases and J lost 7; bases outside the gene matches: 12. Germline V CDR1 and CDR2: SQVTM, ANQGSEA.

This clone was recorded a few times. The rearrangement links TRBV29-1 to TRBJ2-6; 7 bases line up with TRBD1. V was clipped by 3 bases and J by 0 bases; unmatched bases: 14. Germline V gene data show CDR1 as SQVTM and CDR2 as ANQGSEA. The CDR3 sequence is 19 residues long. This chain's CDR3 is CSVEGTEGGRLSGANVLTF. The CDR3 DNA reads TGCAGCGTTGAGGGGACAGAGGGCGGACGGCTCTCTGGGGCCAACGTCCTGACTTTC. Supplemented by reference TRBV29-1 and TRBJ2-6, the full variable domain reads SAVISQKPSRDICQRGTSLTIQCQVDSQVTMMFWYRQQPGQSLTLIATANQGSEATYESGFVIDKFPISRPNLTFSTLTVSNMSPEDSSIYLCSVEGTEGGRLSGANVLTFGAGSRLTVL.

This clone appeared a few times. This chain joins TRBV7-9 and TRBJ2-3; TRBD2 agrees at 12 bases. Germline-derived CDR1 and CDR2 are SEHNR and FQNEAQ (reference sequence). The ends lost 5 bases at V and 2 bases at J; junction bases unmatched: 5. The CDR3 has 16 residues. The CDR3 region has the DNA TGTGCCAGCAGCCCCGGACTAGCGGGGTACACAGATACGCAGTATTTT. Protein sequence: CASSPGLAGYTDTQYF.

The CDR3, as DNA: TGTGCCAGCAGCCCCCCCGGCCGCGGGGGCACAGATACGCAGTATTTT. It is translated as CASSPPGRGGTDTQYF. The chain recombines TRBV4-2 with TRBJ2-3, with D perhaps TRBD2 (6 bases). Germline assignment: CDR1 LGHNA and CDR2 YNFKEQ. The V end was cut by 4 bases, the J end by 1 base, with 15 bases between. The CDR3 runs 16 residues.

This rearrangement joins TRBV9 to TRBJ2-1; the D gene is possibly TRBD2 (6 bases). This CDR3 has 13 residues. Germline assignment: CDR1 SGDLS and CDR2 YYNGEE. With 10 bases removed from V and 2 bases from J, the gap between germline ends came to 13 bases. The CDR3 nucleotides read TGTGCCCCCGAGACGGGGGCCTACAATGAGCAGTTCTTC. Amino acid sequence: CAPETGAYNEQFF.

The V gene is TRBV2, the J gene TRBJ2-7, with 7 bases matching TRBD1. Germline values: CDR1 SNHLY, CDR2 FYNNEI. J gave up 0 bases and V 5 bases, and 7 bases lay outside the gene matches. This CDR3 comprises 15 residues. The CDR3 loop is CASSTGQASSYEQYF. The CDR3 nucleotides are TGTGCCAGCAGTACCGGACAGGCCAGCTCCTACGAGCAGTACTTC.

The V gene is TRBV27, the J gene TRBJ2-1; perhaps TRBD2 as D (5 bases). The germline gives CDR1 MNHEY, CDR2 SMNVEV (reference sequence). The CDR3 runs to 12 residues. Trimming took 5 bases from V and 10 from J, leaving 12 bases between them. The CDR3 DNA reads as TGTGCCAGCAGTCCCCATCGCGGGGAGCAGTTCTTC. Amino acids: CASSPHRGEQFF.

This chain links TRBV28 with TRBJ2-1; 7 bases map to TRBD2. CDR3 length equals 13 residues. With 6 bases clipped from V and 8 bases from J, the junction kept 7 bases outside the gene matches. Per the germline V gene, CDR1 is MDHEN and CDR2 is SYDVKM. CDR3 bases: TGTGCCAGCAGCGGGGGGAGGCGAGATGAGCAGTTCTTC. It encodes CASSGGRRDEQFF.

The CDR3 region has the DNA TGCGCCAGCAGCGGGGGGACTAGTGGTGGTACGCAGTATTTT. This sequence encodes CASSGGTSGGTQYF. The chain joins TRBV5-1 to TRBJ2-3; 8 bases map to TRBD2. The V gene's germline CDR1 is SGHRS and CDR2 YFSETQ. The CDR3 is made up of 14 amino acids. Losses at the gene ends were 4 bases for V and 8 bases for J; bases not matched to a gene: 9.

As concerns this clone: Other nucleotide sequences from this sample produce the same CDR3. This chain uses TRBV2 with TRBJ1-1, with D perhaps matching TRBD1 (6 bases). The CDR3 runs to 14 residues. Trimming took off 2 bases at V and 1 base at J, with 8 bases between the two ends. Germline V CDR1 and CDR2: SNHLY, FYNNEI. The CDR3, as DNA: TGTGCCAGCAGTGAAAGAGGGGGGAACACTGAAGCTTTCTTT. Translated: CASSERGGNTEAFF.

The rearrangement links TRBV7-2 to TRBJ2-7; the D gene is possibly TRBD2 (6 bases). CDR1 and CDR2 (germline): SGHTA, FQGNSA. Trimming removed 8 bases from V and 3 bases from J, with 11 bases in between. This CDR3 spans 12 amino acids. The CDR3 bases are TGTGCCAGCGGAGGGTGGGGCTACGAGCAGTACTTC. Protein sequence: CASGGWGYEQYF.

The rearrangement joins TRBV11-2 to TRBJ1-5; D is perhaps TRBD1 (6 bases). Germline V lookup: CDR1 SGHAT, CDR2 FQNNGV. The CDR3 totals 16 residues. The germline V and J ends were trimmed by 0 bases and 1 base, with 10 bases remaining between them. CDR3 bases: TGTGCCAGCAGCTTAGAAGGGGGTCTAAGCAATCAGCCCCAGCATTTT. Its translation is CASSLEGGLSNQPQHF.

Only a few counts were recorded for this clone. The chain combines TRBV11-1 with TRBJ2-7, with 13 nucleotides matching TRBD2. CDR1 and CDR2 (germline): SGHAT, FQDESV (reference sequence). After removal of 5 bases from V and 3 bases from J, the junction contained 4 bases not matched to a gene. The CDR3 covers 15 residues. This chain's CDR3 is CASSPRLAGGYEQYF. Here the CDR3 DNA reads TGTGCCAGCAGCCCACGACTAGCGGGGGGCTACGAGCAGTACTTC.

V usage is TRBV5-1 and J usage is TRBJ2-1; D gene uncertain. Germline V CDR1 and CDR2: SGHRS, YFSETQ. Trimming took 0 bases from V and 0 from J, leaving 10 bases between them. CDR3 length equals 16 residues. CDR3 sequence (DNA): TGCGCCAGCAGCTTGGACTCGGTGAGCTCCTACAATGAGCAGTTCTTC. Translating it yields CASSLDSVSSYNEQFF.

The chain joins TRBV30 to TRBJ2-1; 9 bases agree with TRBD2. The germline CDR1 and CDR2 sequences are GTSNPN and SVGIG (reference sequence). This CDR3 is 13 amino acids long. V dropped 4 bases and J dropped 5; count of bases not matched to a gene: 3. DNA for the CDR3: TGTGCCTGGACGCGGGGGGGGAACAATGAGCAGTTCTTC. The encoded protein is CAWTRGGNNEQFF.

The chain employs TRBV7-2 and TRBJ2-5, with 10 bases lining up with TRBD2. Germline CDR1 is SGHTA and CDR2 is FQGNSA. The CDR3 is 13 amino acids. Trimming removed 6 bases from V and 2 bases from J; junction bases left unmatched: 0. CDR3 DNA sequence: TGTGCCAGCAGGACTAGCGGGCAAGAGACCCAGTACTTC. Protein product: CASRTSGQETQYF.

V gene TRBV7-8 combines with J gene TRBJ1-1; no reliable D call. Germline lookup yields CDR1 SGHVS and CDR2 FQNEAQ. The CDR3 spans 13 residues. The ends were cut back, 5 bases at V and 10 bases at J, with 17 bases in the middle. CDR3 protein: CASSLQTYGRAFF. The CDR3 DNA sequence: TGTGCCAGCAGCCTCCAAACTTACGGGAGAGCTTTCTTT.

This clone was observed once. The genes are TRBV4-2 and TRBJ1-2; unclear D gene. The CDR3 has 13 residues. Trimming stripped 0 bases from V and 5 bases from J, with 7 bases between. Germline lookup yields CDR1 LGHNA and CDR2 YNFKEQ. CDR3 amino acids: CASSQDRQYGYTF. The CDR3 DNA is TGTGCCAGCAGCCAAGATCGTCAGTATGGCTACACCTTC.

J is TRBJ1-2 and V is TRBV5-1; TRBD1 is a possible D gene (6 bases). From germline, CDR1 is SGHRS and CDR2 YFSETQ. V was trimmed by 4 bases and J by 8 bases, leaving 18 bases between them. The CDR3 spans 14 residues. The CDR3 DNA follows: TGCGCCAGCAGCCGGCGGGGGGGCCGCCAAGGCTACACCTTC. Translation: CASSRRGGRQGYTF.

This chain joins TRBV7-8 and TRBJ1-1; no definite D call. The CDR3 sequence is 14 residues long. V was shortened by 4 bases and J by 7 bases, with 16 bases between the two germline ends. The germline V gene encodes CDR1 SGHVS and CDR2 FQNEAQ. This CDR3 is CASSYAPGGREAFF. In nucleotides, the CDR3 is TGTGCCAGCAGCTACGCCCCGGGAGGACGTGAAGCTTTCTTT.

V usage is TRBV10-3 and J usage is TRBJ1-1; D gene uncertain. V lost 2 bases to trimming and J lost 11 bases, with 18 bases between them. Germline CDR1 reads ENHRY; CDR2 reads SYGVKD. CDR3 length: 14 amino acids. The CDR3 DNA follows: TGTGCCATCAGTGAGGGACTCATACGCCGGGATGCTTTCTTT. Translated: CAISEGLIRRDAFF.

This clone appeared a few times. The chain is built from TRBV27 and TRBJ1-1, with a weak D call TRBD1 (6 bases). Germline CDR1 and CDR2: MNHEY and SMNVEV (reference sequence). The CDR3 is 15 amino acids. Trimming cost V 2 bases and J 1 base, with 11 bases left between them. CDR3 DNA: TGTGCCAGCAGTTTACCAGGGGCCAGGAACACTGAAGCTTTCTTT. Protein product: CASSLPGARNTEAFF.

The rearrangement uses TRBV5-3 and TRBJ1-1, with TRBD1 as a possible D gene (6 bases). TRBV5-3 is an ORF for which the function is uncertain. The CDR3 contains 16 residues. V lost 0 bases and J 3 bases, leaving 15 bases between the germline ends. CDR3 nucleotides: TGTGCCAGAAGCTTGGTCTCCAGGGGCAGGGACACTGAAGCTTTCTTT. Translating gives CARSLVSRGRDTEAFF.

V gene TRBV4-1 combines with J gene TRBJ1-5; 11 bases map to TRBD1. Losses at the gene ends were 5 bases for V and 3 bases for J; bases not matched to a gene: 6. CDR1 and CDR2 (germline): MGHRA, YSYEKL. The CDR3 spans 16 residues. The CDR3 reads CASSIRTGGYNQPQHF. CDR3 bases: TGCGCCAGCAGCATCCGGACAGGGGGCTACAATCAGCCCCAGCATTTT.